Each of the 16 T cell receptor beta chains below was sequenced from the same sample in a study of blood T cell repertoires in COVID-19 (TCRdb year 2020). Preparation of the library involved the immunoSEQ multiplex PCR assay. TCRdb holds this immuneACCESS table with in-frame rearrangements only. Some clones are missing; in checked studies, unresolved V genes explain under half, and the rest has no known cause. Within this sample are around 150,000 clones, with 88% of them counted one time only. In total, the top ten clones hold about 10% of the sample. The sample consisted of peripheral blood. These receptors were obtained from a man in his forties or fifties with active or convalescent COVID-19.

A single count supports this clone. The J gene is TRBJ1-3, the V gene TRBV6-5, with TRBD1 matching over 10 bases. Germline assignment: CDR1 MNHEY and CDR2 SVGAGI. V lost 5 bases and J lost 4; bases outside the gene matches: 5. The CDR3 is 15 residues long. The chain's CDR3 is CASSRGTGAGNTIYF. For the CDR3, the DNA is TGTGCCAGCAGTCGTGGGACAGGGGCAGGAAACACCATATATTTT.

This chain links TRBV6-5 with TRBJ2-7, with 9 bases lining up with TRBD1. Trimming took 6 bases from V and 2 from J; bases not matched to a gene: 2. The CDR3 loop spans 13 amino acids. The germline V gene has CDR1 MNHEY and CDR2 SVGAGI. DNA of the CDR3: TGTGCCAGCAGGACAGGGGGGGCCTACGAGCAGTACTTC. It specifies CASRTGGAYEQYF.

V usage is TRBV5-8 and J usage is TRBJ1-2; D is unresolved. Germline values: CDR1 SGHTS, CDR2 YDEGEE. The CDR3 is 15 residues long. Trimming shortened V by 1 base and J by 5 bases, and 15 bases separated the two germline ends. This CDR3 is CASSLTEALTYGYTF. In nucleotides, the CDR3 is TGTGCCAGCAGCTTGACGGAGGCACTTACTTATGGCTACACCTTC.

J is TRBJ2-5 and V is TRBV30; D is unclear. Trimming took off 0 bases at V and 5 bases at J, with 7 bases between the two ends. CDR1 and CDR2 (germline): GTSNPN, SVGIG (reference sequence). CDR3 size: 12 residues. The CDR3 DNA reads TGTGCCTGGAGTGTGTGGGCCGAGACCCAGTACTTC. Translated: CAWSVWAETQYF.

This rearrangement joins TRBV4-2 to TRBJ2-7; tentative D call: TRBD2 (7 bases). Germline V gene data show CDR1 as LGHNA and CDR2 as YNFKEQ. V gave up 8 bases and J gave up 7 bases, with 15 bases separating them. The CDR3 runs to 12 residues. The CDR3 DNA follows: TGTGCCAGCGGGTCGGGGGGCGCAGAGCAGTACTTC. Its protein product is CASGSGGAEQYF.

V is TRBV5-1 and J is TRBJ2-3; weak D call: TRBD2 (5 bases). Trimming removed 5 bases at V and 4 bases at J, with 8 bases between. This CDR3 comprises 12 residues. Germline-derived CDR1 and CDR2 are SGHRS and YFSETQ. In nucleotides, the CDR3 is TGCGCCAGCAGGGAGGATTCAGATACGCAGTATTTT. The encoded protein is CASREDSDTQYF.

V is TRBV19 and J is TRBJ2-2, with D hard to call. The CDR3 is made up of 13 amino acids. Per germline, CDR1 LNHDA and CDR2 SQIVND (reference sequence). Trimming cost V 7 bases and J 1 base, with 7 bases left between them. The CDR3 is CASTTGNTGELFF. The CDR3 DNA follows: TGTGCCAGTACGACGGGGAACACCGGGGAGCTGTTTTTT.

The V gene is TRBV9, the J gene TRBJ2-2; TRBD2 matches at 11 bases. Per the germline V gene, CDR1 is SGDLS and CDR2 is YYNGEE. The CDR3 totals 16 residues. The J segment lost 4 bases and the V segment lost 2 bases, leaving 4 bases of the junction unmatched. The CDR3 sequence is CASSVSGRVGTGELFF. CDR3 DNA sequence: TGTGCCAGCAGCGTTAGCGGGAGGGTCGGCACCGGGGAGCTGTTTTTT.

The rearrangement joins TRBV19 to TRBJ1-5, with 8 nucleotides matching TRBD1. The trim removed 3 bases at V and 5 bases at J, leaving 9 bases unmatched. Germline lookup yields CDR1 LNHDA and CDR2 SQIVND (reference sequence). This CDR3 comprises 16 residues. As DNA, the CDR3 is TGTGCCAGTAGTATTGACTCGACAGGGGCCTATCAGCCCCAGCATTTT. Protein: CASSIDSTGAYQPQHF.

The chain couples TRBV5-1 to TRBJ1-6, with D possibly matching TRBD1 (6 bases). The CDR3 runs to 15 residues. The V end was cut by 0 bases, the J end by 5 bases, with 9 bases between. Germline CDR1 and CDR2: SGHRS and YFSETQ. The CDR3 reads CASSLGGQNNSPLHF. Here the CDR3 DNA reads TGCGCCAGCAGCTTGGGCGGACAGAATAATTCACCCCTCCACTTT.

This clone showed up just once. V and J are TRBV7-9 and TRBJ1-1; D gene unclear. V lost 2 bases and J lost 7, with 11 bases in between. The germline V gene encodes CDR1 SEHNR and CDR2 FQNEAQ (reference sequence). This CDR3 is 13 amino acids long. DNA of the CDR3: TGTGCCAGCAGCTTAAAGAGCTACGGTGAAGCTTTCTTT. Translation gives CASSLKSYGEAFF.

In nucleotides, the CDR3 is TGTGCCACCAGTGATGCAAGACTAGGCCTTAGCACAGATACGCAGTATTTT. It yields the protein CATSDARLGLSTDTQYF. The chain uses TRBV24-1 and TRBJ2-3; D possibly corresponds to TRBD2 (6 bases). Per the germline V gene, CDR1 is KGHDR and CDR2 is SFDVKD. This CDR3 is built from 17 residues. V was clipped by 3 bases and J by 0 bases, with 15 bases between them.

This chain joins TRBV7-9 and TRBJ2-7; D ambiguous. The CDR3 consists of 12 residues. Germline CDR1 is SEHNR and CDR2 is FQNEAQ (reference sequence). Trimming removed 5 bases from V and 3 bases from J, with 8 bases in between. The CDR3 sequence: CASSLTFYEQYF. CDR3 coding DNA: TGTGCCAGCAGCCTCACATTCTACGAGCAGTACTTC. Together with reference TRBV7-9 and TRBJ2-7, the CDR3 gives the full variable domain: DTGVSQNPRHKITKRGQNVTFRCDPISEHNRLYWYRQTLGQGPEFLTYFQNEAQLEKSRLLSDRFSAERPKGSFSTLEIQRTEQGDSAMYLCASSLTFYEQYFGPGTRLTVT.

The chain employs TRBV29-1 and TRBJ1-1, with a weak D call TRBD1 (6 bases). The CDR3 is 12 residues long. Between the trimmed V and J ends, which lost 6 bases and 2 bases, there was a span of 10 bases. Germline CDR1 and CDR2: SQVTM and ANQGSEA. The CDR3 bases are TGCAGCGTGGGACATTCAAACACTGAAGCTTTCTTT. Translated: CSVGHSNTEAFF.

The chain is built from TRBV4-1 and TRBJ1-1; D is unresolved. Trimming left V 7 bases short and J 1 base short, with 28 bases between. The CDR3 spans 19 residues. Germline V gene data show CDR1 as MGHRA and CDR2 as YSYEKL. The CDR3, as DNA: TGCGCCAGCAATCCAAGTTGGTGGCAGGATCAAGAGAAGAACACTGAAGCTTTCTTT. Translating gives CASNPSWWQDQEKNTEAFF.

This clone was seen more than once but under ten times. The chain is built from TRBV18 and TRBJ2-1; 7 positions match TRBD1. The length of the CDR3 is 15 residues. Germline trimming cut 8 bases from V and 2 bases from J; bases unmatched to any gene: 9. Germline loops: CDR1 KGHSH, CDR2 LQKENI. The CDR3 protein is CASRARQGTYNEQFF. In nucleotides, the CDR3 is TGTGCCAGCCGGGCCCGACAGGGAACCTACAATGAGCAGTTCTTC.